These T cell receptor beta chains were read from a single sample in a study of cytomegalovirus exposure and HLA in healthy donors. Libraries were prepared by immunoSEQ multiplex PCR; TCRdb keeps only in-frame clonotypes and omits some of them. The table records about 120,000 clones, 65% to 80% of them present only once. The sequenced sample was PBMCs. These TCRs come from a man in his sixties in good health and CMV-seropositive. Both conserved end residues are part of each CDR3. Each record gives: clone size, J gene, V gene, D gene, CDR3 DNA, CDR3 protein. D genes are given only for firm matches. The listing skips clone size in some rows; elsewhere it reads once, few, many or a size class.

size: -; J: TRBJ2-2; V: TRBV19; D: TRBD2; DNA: TGTGCCAGTAGGTTTCACGGGACTAGCGACACCGGGGAGCTGTTTTTT; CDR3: CASRFHGTSDTGELFF
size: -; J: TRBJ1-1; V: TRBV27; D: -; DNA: TGTGCCAGCAGGACAGGCTACACTGAAGCTTTCTTT; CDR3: CASRTGYTEAFF
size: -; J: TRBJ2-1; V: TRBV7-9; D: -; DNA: TGTGCCAGCAGCTTAGTATCCGGGCGACTAGAGTACAATGAGCAGTTCTTC; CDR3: CASSLVSGRLEYNEQFF
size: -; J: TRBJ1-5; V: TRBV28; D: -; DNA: TGTGCCAGCAGTTACCAGGCTAATCAGCCCCAGCATTTT; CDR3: CASSYQANQPQHF
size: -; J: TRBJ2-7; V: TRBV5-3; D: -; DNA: TGTGCCAGAAGCTTGGCAGGGCACGAGCAGTACTTC; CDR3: CARSLAGHEQYF
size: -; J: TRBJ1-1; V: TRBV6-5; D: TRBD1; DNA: TGTGCCAGCAGGACGCCGGGACAGGGGGCGACTGAAGCTTTCTTT; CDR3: CASRTPGQGATEAFF
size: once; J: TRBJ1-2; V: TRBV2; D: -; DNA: TGTACCAGCAGTGAAGATTCAGGGCGAGGATATGGCTACACCTTC; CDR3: CTSSEDSGRGYGYTF
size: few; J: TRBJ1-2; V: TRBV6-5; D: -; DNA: TGTGCCAGCCCCGGGGGTGGGGACGTCTACTATGGCTACACCTTC; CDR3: CASPGGGDVYYGYTF
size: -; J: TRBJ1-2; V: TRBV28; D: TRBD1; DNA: TGTGCCAGCAGTGGGGGGGACAGGGTAATCAGAGGTGGCTACACCTTC; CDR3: CASSGGDRVIRGGYTF
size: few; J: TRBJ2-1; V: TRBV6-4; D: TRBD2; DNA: TGTGCCAGCAGTGATTCCCCCGGGACTAGCGGGAGAAAGTTCTTC; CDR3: CASSDSPGTSGRKFF
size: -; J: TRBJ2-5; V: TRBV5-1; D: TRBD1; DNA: TGCGCCAGCAGCTTCCGGGACAGGGGCCAAGAGACCCAGTACTTC; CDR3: CASSFRDRGQETQYF
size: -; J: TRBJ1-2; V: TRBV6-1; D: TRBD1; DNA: TGTGCCAGCAGTAAAGACAGGGGCTATGGCTACACCTTC; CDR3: CASSKDRGYGYTF
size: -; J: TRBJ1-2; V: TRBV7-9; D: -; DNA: TGTGCCAGCAGCTTAGACCGCGGTCAGGGGAATACCTATGGCTACACCTTC; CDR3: CASSLDRGQGNTYGYTF
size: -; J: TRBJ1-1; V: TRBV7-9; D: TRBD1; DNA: TGTGCCAGCAGCCACCCCGGACAGGGGAAGACGCACACTGAAGCTTTCTTT; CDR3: CASSHPGQGKTHTEAFF
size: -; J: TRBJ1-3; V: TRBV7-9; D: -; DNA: TGTGCCAGCAGCCCGCCGACAGGCAGAGGAAACACCATATATTTT; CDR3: CASSPPTGRGNTIYF
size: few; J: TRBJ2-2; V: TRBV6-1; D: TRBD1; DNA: TGTGCCAGCAGGCTACAGGGGGGGCTGTTTTTT; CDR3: CASRLQGGLFF
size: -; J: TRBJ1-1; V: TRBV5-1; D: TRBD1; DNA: TGCGCCAGCAGCTTGGAATGGACAGGGGGCGCGGGCACTGAAGCTTTCTTT; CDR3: CASSLEWTGGAGTEAFF
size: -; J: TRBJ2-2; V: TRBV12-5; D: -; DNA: TGTGCTAGTGGTTTGAACAGAGACACCGGGGAGCTGTTTTTT; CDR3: CASGLNRDTGELFF
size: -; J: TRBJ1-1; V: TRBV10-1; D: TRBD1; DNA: TGCGCCAGCAGTTTGGACAGGGGCCGATTGGAGGCTTTCTTT; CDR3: CASSLDRGRLEAFF
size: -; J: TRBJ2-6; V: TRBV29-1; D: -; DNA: TGCAGCGTAGGGAGGTCTGGGGCCAACGTCCTGACTTTC; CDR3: CSVGRSGANVLTF
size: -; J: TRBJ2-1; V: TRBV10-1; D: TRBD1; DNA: TGCGCCAGCAATTCAGGACAGGGCTACAATGAGCAGTTCTTC; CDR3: CASNSGQGYNEQFF
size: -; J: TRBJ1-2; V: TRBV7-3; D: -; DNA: TGTGCCAGCAGCCCCGGTTCAGGGTACTATGGCTACACCTTC; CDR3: CASSPGSGYYGYTF
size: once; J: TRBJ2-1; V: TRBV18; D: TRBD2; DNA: TGTGCCAGCTCACCACCGGGACTAGCGGGGCCCAATTCCTACAATGAGCAGTTCTTC; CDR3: CASSPPGLAGPNSYNEQFF
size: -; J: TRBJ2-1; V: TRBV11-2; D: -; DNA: TGTGCCAGCAGCGGGGCAGGGGCGGTCTCCTACAATGAGCAGTTCTTC; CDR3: CASSGAGAVSYNEQFF
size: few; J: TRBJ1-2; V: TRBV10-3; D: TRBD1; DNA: TGTGCCATCCACAGACAGGGGTATGGCTACACCTTC; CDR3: CAIHRQGYGYTF
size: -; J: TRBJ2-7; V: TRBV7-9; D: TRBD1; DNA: TGTGCCAGCAGCGCCCCCGCGGGGACAGGGGGTACCTACGAGCAGTACTTC; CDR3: CASSAPAGTGGTYEQYF
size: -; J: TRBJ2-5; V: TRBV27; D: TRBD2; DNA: TGTGCCAGCAGTCCGCCCGGGGGAGCGGGGGGGCCTGGTGAGACCCAGTACTTC; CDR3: CASSPPGGAGGPGETQYF
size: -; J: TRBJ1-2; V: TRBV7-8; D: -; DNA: TGTGCCAGCAGCTTACGGCAGACACGAGGCTACACCTTC; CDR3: CASSLRQTRGYTF
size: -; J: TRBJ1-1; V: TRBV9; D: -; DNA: TGTGCCAGCAGCCCAATTGGAACTCCGGGCACTGAAGCTTTCTTT; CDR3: CASSPIGTPGTEAFF
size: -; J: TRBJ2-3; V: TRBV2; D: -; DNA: TGTGCCAGCAGTCCCACCGGACTTCCTAGCACAGATACGCAGTATTTT; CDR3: CASSPTGLPSTDTQYF
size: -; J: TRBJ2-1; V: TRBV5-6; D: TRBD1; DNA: TGTGCCAGCAGCGCCCGGACAGGATACAATGAGCAGTTCTTC; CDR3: CASSARTGYNEQFF
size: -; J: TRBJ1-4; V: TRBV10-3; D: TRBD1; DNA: TGTGCCACCCGGGACAGTAGTGAAAAACTGTTTTTT; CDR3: CATRDSSEKLFF
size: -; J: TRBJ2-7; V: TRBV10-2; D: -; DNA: TGCGCCAGCCTTTCTCGGAGGAGCCCCAACGAGCAGTACTTC; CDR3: CASLSRRSPNEQYF